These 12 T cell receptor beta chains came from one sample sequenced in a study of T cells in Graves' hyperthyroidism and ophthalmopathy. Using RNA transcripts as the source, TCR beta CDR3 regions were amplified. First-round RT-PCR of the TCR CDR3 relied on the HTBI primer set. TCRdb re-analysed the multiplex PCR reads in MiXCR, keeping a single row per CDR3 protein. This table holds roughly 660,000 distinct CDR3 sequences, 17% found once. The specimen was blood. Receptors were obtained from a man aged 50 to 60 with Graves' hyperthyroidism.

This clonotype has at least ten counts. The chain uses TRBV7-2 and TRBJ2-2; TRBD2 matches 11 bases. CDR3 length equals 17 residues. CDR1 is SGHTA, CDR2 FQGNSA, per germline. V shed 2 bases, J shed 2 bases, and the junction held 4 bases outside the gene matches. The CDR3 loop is CASSLTSGRLNTGELFF. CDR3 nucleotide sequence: TGTGCCAGCAGCTTAACTAGCGGGAGACTCAACACCGGGGAGCTGTTTTTT.

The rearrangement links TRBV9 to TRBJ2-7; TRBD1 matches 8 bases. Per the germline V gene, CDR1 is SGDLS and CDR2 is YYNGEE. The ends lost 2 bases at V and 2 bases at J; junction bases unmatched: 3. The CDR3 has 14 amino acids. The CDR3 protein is CASSVDRAPYEQYF. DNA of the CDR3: TGTGCCAGCAGCGTGGACAGGGCCCCCTACGAGCAGTACTTC.

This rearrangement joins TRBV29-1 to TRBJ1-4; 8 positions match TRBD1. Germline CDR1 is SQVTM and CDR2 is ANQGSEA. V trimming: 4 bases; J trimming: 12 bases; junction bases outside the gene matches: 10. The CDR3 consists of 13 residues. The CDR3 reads CSVGDRSLFELFF. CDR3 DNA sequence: TGCAGCGTTGGGGACAGGTCCTTATTTGAACTGTTTTTT.

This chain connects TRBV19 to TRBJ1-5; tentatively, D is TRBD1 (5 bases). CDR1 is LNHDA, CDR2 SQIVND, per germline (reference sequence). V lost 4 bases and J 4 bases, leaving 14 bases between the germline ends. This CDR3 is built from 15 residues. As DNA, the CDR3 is TGTGCCAGTAGTACTACCCCGGACACAAATCAGCCCCAGCATTTT. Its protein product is CASSTTPDTNQPQHF. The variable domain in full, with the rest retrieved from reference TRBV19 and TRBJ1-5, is DGGITQSPKYLFRKEGQNVTLSCEQNLNHDAMYWYRQDPGQGLRLIYYSQIVNDFQKGDIAEGYSVSREKKESFPLTVTSAQKNPTAFYLCASSTTPDTNQPQHFGDGTRLSIL.

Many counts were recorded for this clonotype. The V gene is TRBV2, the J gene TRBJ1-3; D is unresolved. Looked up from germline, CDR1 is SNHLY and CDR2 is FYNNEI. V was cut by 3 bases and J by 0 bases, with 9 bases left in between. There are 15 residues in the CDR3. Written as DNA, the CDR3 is TGTGCCAGCAGTGACCGATCGGGCTCTGGAAACACCATATATTTT. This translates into CASSDRSGSGNTIYF.

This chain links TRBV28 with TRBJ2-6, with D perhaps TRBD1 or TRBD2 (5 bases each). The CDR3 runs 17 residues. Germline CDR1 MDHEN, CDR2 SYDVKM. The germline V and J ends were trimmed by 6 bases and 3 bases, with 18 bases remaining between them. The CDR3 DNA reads TGTGCCAGCAGGGGGCCAAGGGCAGAGGGTGGGGCCAACGTCCTGACTTTC. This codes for CASRGPRAEGGANVLTF.

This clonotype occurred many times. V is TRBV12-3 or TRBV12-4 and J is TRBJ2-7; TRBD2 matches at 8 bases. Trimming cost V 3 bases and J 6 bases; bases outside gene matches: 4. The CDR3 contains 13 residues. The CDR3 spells CASSLGLVAEQYF. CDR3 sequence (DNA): TGTGCCAGCAGTTTGGGACTAGTAGCCGAGCAGTACTTC.

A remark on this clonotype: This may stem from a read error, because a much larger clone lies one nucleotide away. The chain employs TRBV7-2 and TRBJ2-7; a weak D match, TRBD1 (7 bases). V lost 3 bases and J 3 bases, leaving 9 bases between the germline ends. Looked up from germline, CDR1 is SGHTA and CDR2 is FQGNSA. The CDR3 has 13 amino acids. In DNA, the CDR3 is TGTGCCAGCAGCTTCAGGGGGGTCTACGAGCAGTACGTC. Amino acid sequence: CASSFRGVYEQYV.

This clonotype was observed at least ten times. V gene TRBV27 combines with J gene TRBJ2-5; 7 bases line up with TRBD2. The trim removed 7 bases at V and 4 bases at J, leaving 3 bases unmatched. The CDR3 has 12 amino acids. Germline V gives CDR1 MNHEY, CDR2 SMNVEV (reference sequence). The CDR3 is CASKASGETQYF. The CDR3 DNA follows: TGTGCCAGCAAGGCTAGCGGAGAGACCCAGTACTTC.

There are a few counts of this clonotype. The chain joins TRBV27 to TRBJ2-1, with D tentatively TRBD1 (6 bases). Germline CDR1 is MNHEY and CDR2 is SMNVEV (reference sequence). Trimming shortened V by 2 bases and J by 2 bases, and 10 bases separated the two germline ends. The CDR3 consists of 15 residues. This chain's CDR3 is CASSLRTAPYNEQFF. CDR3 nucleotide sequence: TGTGCCAGCAGTTTAAGGACAGCGCCCTACAATGAGCAGTTCTTC.

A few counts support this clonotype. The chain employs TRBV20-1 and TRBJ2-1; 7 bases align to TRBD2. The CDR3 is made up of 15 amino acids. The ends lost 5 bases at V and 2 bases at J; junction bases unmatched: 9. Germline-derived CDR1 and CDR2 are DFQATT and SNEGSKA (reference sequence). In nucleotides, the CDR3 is TGCAGTGCTTGGGAATGGGAGGGCCCCTACAATGAGCAGTTCTTC. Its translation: CSAWEWEGPYNEQFF.

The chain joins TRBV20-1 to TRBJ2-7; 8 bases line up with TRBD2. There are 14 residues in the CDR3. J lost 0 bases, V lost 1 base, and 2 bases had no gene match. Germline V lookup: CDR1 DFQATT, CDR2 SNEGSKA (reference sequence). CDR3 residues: CSARVSGTSYEQYF. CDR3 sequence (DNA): TGCAGTGCTAGAGTTAGCGGGACCTCCTACGAGCAGTACTTC.